These 7 T cell receptor beta chains were sequenced from one sample in a study of tumor and adjacent non-tumor tissue in lung cancer. This sample's RNA came from whole unsorted tissue. The library came from three nested PCR rounds adapted from ARM-PCR protocols. TCRdb analysed the multiplex PCR reads with MiXCR anew, one entry per CDR3 protein. The sample consists of 200,000 to 250,000 distinct CDR3 sequences, about 76% of them appearing once. The sequenced sample consisted of lung tumor tissue. Every receptor here comes from a man in his sixties with non-small cell lung cancer.

About this clonotype itself: Just one base apart from a much larger clone, this may be a read error. The V call is TRBV20-1, the J call TRBJ2-7; D remains ambiguous. The CDR3 contains 10 residues. V was pared by 3 bases and J by 4 bases, with 4 bases between. Germline assignment: CDR1 DFQATT and CDR2 SNEGSKA (reference sequence). The chain's CDR3 is CSASVYEQYF. CDR3 DNA sequence: TGCAGTGCTAGCGTGTACGAGCAGTACTTC.

The gene calls are TRBV20-1 and TRBJ1-2; D ambiguous. V lost 1 base, J lost 7 bases, and 13 bases lay in between. CDR1 DFQATT and CDR2 SNEGSKA come from the germline V gene (reference sequence). This CDR3 spans 13 amino acids. CDR3 sequence: CSARVSLRAGYTF. The CDR3 DNA reads as TGCAGTGCTAGAGTATCGTTACGAGCTGGCTACACCTTC.

As to this clonotype: The conserved phenylalanine or tryptophan is not found at the CDR3 terminus, so this likely reflects a read error. The chain couples TRBV6-5 to TRBJ1-1; maybe TRBD1 (5 bases). Germline assignment: CDR1 MNHEY and CDR2 SVGAGI. The CDR3 covers 16 residues. V lost 0 bases to trimming and J lost 5 bases, with 16 bases between them. CDR3 region: CASSYSMEQANTEAFL. The CDR3 DNA follows: TGTGCCAGCAGTTACTCGATGGAACAGGCGAATACTGAAGCTTTCTTA.

This clonotype has only one observation. The V call is TRBV20-1, the J call TRBJ2-5, with 11 bases fitting TRBD2. In germline, CDR1 is DFQATT, CDR2 SNEGSKA (reference sequence). V lost 0 bases and J lost 3; bases outside the gene matches: 12. This CDR3 is 18 amino acids long. CDR3 in amino acids: CSARDLTSGGRIKETQYF. In DNA, the CDR3 is TGCAGTGCTAGAGATCTTACTAGCGGGGGTCGTATTAAAGAGACCCAGTACTTC.

On this clonotype itself: This clone may be a read error of a much larger clone one base away. J is TRBJ1-5 and V is TRBV20-1, with unresolved D. The CDR3 has 13 amino acids. Germline V gives CDR1 DFQATT, CDR2 SNEGSKA (reference sequence). Deletions cut 3 bases from V and 3 bases from J, with 9 bases between. CDR3 sequence reads: CSARRGNNQPQHF. The CDR3 nucleotides are TGCAGTGCTAGGCGAGGTAACAATCAGCCCCAGCATTTT.

This clonotype was seen ten or more times. V is TRBV6-2 or TRBV6-3 and J is TRBJ2-5, with TRBD2 as a possible D gene (5 bases). Trimming took off 7 bases at V and 5 bases at J, with 11 bases between the two ends. Germline V gene data show CDR1 as MNHEY and CDR2 as SVGEGT. This CDR3 region has 12 residues. The CDR3 DNA is TGTGCCAGCAAGGCTAGCTCGGAGACCCAGTACTTC. As protein: CASKASSETQYF.

This clonotype was seen once. A much larger clone differs from this one at a single base, so this may be a read error. J is TRBJ2-5 and V is TRBV6-1; TRBD2 aligns across 9 bases. This CDR3 has 19 amino acids. Germline lookup yields CDR1 MNHNS and CDR2 SASEGT. Trimming at V came to 4 bases and at J to 1 base, leaving 16 bases not matched to a gene. In DNA form, the CDR3 reads TGTGCCAGCAGTGGGCAGCATGTATCGCGACTAGCGGCCCAAGAGACCCAGTACTTC. As protein: CASSGQHVSRLAAQETQYF.